This TCR beta chain was recovered during a study of OX40 agonist ivuxolimab in advanced cancers. Across the study: A history of anti-PD-1, anti-PD-L1 or anti-CTLA-4 therapy was acceptable, and approximately 39% had some.

This clone has a single count. TCRdb keeps only in-frame clones here, not all; method: immunoSEQ multiplex PCR. The sample holds about 80,000 clones, about 92% seen once. Germline V gene sequence: CDR1 SGHRS, CDR2 YFSETQ. V was pared by 0 bases and J by 6 bases, with 17 bases between. This CDR3 region has 16 residues. The V gene is TRBV5-1, the J gene TRBJ2-3; D is perhaps TRBD1 (5 bases). The sequencing used CD4+ or CD8+ T cells sorted from blood, collected in a trial of the OX40 agonist ivuxolimab. This receptor was obtained from an adult with an advanced solid tumor such as melanoma, head and neck, liver or kidney cancer. The CDR3, as DNA: TGCGCCAGCAGCTTGGAAGGCACCCAGGGTTTGGATACGCAGTATTTT. This gives the protein CASSLEGTQGLDTQYF.